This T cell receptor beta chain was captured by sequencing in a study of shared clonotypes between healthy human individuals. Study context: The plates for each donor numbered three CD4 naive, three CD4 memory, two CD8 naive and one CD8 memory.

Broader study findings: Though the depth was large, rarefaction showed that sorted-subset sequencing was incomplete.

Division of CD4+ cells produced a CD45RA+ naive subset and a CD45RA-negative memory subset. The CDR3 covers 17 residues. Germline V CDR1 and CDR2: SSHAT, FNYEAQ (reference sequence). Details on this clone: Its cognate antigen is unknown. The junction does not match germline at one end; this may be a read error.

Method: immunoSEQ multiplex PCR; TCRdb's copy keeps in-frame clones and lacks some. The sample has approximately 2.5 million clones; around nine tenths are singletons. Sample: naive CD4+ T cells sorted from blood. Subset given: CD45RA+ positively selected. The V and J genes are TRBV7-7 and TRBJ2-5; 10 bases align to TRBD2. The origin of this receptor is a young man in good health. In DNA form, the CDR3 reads TGTGCTAGCAGCTTATCTCCGCTAGCGGGGGTGCCAGAGACCCAGTACTTC. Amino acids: CASSLSPLAGVPETQYF.